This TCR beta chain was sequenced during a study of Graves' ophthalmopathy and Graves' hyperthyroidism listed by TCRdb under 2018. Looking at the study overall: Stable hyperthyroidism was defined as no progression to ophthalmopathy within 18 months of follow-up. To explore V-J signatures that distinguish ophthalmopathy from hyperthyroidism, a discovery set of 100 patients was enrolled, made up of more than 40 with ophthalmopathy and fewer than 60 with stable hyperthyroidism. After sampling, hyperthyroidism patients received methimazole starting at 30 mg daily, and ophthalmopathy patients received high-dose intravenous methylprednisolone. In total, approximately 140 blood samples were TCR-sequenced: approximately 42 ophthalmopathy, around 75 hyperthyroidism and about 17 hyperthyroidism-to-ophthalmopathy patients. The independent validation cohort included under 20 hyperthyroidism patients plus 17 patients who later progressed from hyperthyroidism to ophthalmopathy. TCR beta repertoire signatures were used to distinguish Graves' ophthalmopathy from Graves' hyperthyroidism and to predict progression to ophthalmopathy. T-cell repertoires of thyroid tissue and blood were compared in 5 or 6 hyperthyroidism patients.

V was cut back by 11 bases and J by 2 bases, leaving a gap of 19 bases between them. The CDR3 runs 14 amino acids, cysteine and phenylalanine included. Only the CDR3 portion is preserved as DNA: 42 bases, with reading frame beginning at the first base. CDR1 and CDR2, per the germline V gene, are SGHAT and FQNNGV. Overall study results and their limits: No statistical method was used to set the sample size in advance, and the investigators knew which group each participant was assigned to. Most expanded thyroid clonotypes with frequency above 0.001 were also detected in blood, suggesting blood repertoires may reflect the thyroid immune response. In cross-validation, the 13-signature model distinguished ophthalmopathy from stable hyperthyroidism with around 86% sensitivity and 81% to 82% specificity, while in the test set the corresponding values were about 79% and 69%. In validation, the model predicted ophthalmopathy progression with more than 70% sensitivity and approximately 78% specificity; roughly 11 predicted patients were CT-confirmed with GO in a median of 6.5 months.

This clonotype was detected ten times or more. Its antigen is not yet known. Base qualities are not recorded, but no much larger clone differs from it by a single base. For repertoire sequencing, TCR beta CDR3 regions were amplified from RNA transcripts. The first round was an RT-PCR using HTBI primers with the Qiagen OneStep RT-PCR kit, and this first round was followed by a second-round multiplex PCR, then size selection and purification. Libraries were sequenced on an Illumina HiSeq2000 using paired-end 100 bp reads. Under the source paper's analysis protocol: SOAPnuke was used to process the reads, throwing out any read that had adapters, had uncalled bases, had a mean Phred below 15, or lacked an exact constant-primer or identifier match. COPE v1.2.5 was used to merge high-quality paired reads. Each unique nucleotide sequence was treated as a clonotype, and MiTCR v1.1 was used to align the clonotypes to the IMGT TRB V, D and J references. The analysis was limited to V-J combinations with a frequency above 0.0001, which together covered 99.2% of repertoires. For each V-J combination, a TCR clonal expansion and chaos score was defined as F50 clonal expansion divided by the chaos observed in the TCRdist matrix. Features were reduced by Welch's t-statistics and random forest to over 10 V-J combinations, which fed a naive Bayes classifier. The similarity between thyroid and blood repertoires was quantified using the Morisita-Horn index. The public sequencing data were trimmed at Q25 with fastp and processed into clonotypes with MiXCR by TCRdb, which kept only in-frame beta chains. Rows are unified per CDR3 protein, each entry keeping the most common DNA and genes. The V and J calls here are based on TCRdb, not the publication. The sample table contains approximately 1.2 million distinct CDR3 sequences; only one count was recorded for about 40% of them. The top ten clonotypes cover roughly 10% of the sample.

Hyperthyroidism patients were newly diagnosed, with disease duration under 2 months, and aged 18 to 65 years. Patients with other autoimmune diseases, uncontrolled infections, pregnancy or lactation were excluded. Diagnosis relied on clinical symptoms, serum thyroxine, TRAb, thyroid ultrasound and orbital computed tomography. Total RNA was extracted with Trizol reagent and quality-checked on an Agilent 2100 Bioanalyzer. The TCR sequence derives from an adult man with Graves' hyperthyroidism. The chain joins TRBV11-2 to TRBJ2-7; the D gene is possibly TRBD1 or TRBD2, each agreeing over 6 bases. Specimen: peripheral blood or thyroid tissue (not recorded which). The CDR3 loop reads CAVRSRDIPYEQYF. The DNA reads TGTGCCGTTCGATCGCGGGACATCCCCTACGAGCAGTACTTC. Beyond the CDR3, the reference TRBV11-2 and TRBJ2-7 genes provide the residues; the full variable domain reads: EAGVAQSPRYKIIEKRQSVAFWCNPISGHATLYWYQQILGQGPKLLIQFQNNGVVDDSQLPKDRFSAERLKGVDSTLKIQPAKLEDSAVYLCAVRSRDIPYEQYFGPGTRLTVT.